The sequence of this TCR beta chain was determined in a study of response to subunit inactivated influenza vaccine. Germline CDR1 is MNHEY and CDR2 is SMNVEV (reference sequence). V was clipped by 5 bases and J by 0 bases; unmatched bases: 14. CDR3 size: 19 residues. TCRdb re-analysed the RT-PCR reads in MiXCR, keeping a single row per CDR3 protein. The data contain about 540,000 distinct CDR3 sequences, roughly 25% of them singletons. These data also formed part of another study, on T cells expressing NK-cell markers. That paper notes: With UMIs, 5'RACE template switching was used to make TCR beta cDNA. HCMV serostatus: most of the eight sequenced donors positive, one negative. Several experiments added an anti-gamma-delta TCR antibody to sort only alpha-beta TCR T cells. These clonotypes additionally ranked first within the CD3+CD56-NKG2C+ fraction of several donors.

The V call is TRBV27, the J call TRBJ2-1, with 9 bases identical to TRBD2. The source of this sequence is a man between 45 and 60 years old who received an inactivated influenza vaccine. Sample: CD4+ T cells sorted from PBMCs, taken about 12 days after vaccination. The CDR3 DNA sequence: TGTGCCAGCAGTCTCACTCGACTAGCGGCGCTGAGCTCCTACAATGAGCAGTTCTTC. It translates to CASSLTRLAALSSYNEQFF.